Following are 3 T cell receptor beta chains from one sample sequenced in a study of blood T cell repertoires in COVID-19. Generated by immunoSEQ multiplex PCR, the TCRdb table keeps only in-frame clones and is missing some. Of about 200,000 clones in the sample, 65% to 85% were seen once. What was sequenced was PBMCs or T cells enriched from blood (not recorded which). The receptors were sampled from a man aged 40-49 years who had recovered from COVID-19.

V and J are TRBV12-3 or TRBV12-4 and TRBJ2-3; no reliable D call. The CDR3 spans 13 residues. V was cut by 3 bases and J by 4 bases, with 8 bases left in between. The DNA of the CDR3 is TGTGCCAGCAGTTTTAGCAGCCCAGATACGCAGTATTTT. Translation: CASSFSSPDTQYF.

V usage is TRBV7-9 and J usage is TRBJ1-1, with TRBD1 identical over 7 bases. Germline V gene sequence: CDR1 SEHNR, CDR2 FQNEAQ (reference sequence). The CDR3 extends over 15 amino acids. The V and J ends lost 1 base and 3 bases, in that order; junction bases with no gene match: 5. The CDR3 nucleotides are TGTGCCAGCAGCTTAGAAAAGGGGGCGGACACTGAAGCTTTCTTT. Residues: CASSLEKGADTEAFF.

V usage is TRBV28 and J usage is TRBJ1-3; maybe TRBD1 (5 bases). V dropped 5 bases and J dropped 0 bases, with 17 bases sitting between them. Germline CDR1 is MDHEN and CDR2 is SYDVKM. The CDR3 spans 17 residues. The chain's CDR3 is CASSDPAQGISGNTIYF. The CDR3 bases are TGTGCCAGCAGTGACCCCGCCCAGGGTATCTCTGGAAACACCATATATTTT.